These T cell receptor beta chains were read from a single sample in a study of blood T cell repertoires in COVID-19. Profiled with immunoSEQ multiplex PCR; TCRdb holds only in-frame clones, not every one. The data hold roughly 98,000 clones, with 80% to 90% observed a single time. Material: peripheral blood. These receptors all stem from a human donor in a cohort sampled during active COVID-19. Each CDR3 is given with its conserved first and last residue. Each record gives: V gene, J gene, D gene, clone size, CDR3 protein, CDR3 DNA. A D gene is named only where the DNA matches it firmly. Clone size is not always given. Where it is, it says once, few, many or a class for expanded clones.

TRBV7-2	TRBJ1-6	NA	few	CASSLIGSSYNSPLHF	TGTGCCAGCAGCTTAATCGGGAGCTCCTATAATTCACCCCTCCACTTT
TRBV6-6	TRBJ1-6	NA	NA	CASSYEGSSYNSPLHF	TGTGCCAGCAGTTACGAGGGAAGCTCCTATAATTCACCCCTCCACTTT
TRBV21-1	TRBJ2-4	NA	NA	CASSGGHFKNIQYF	TGTGCCAGCAGCGGGGGACACTTCAAAAACATTCAGTACTTC
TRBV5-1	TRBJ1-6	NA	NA	CASKEDGKNSPLHF	TGCGCCAGCAAGGAGGACGGTAAAAATTCACCCCTCCACTTT
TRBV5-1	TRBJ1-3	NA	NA	CASSLGGENTIYF	TGCGCCAGCAGCTTGGGGGGCGAGAACACCATATATTTT
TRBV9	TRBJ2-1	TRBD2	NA	CASSVAGGSYNEQFF	TGTGCCAGCAGCGTAGCGGGGGGGTCCTACAATGAGCAGTTCTTC
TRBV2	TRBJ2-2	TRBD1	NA	CASSRDRGVGELFF	TGTGCCAGCAGCCGGGACAGGGGCGTCGGGGAGCTGTTTTTT
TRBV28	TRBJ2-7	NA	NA	CASSSYEVGASYEQYF	TGTGCCAGCAGTTCCTACGAAGTTGGGGCCTCCTACGAGCAGTACTTC
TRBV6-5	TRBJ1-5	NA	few	CASSYQGGQPQHF	TGTGCCAGCAGTTATCAGGGAGGACAGCCCCAGCATTTT
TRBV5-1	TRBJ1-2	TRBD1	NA	CASSLDSDRGRNGYTF	TGCGCCAGCAGCTTGGACTCTGACAGGGGGCGCAATGGCTACACCTTC
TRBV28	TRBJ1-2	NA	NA	CASSLRAYGYTF	TGTGCCAGCAGTCTCAGGGCCTATGGCTACACCTTC
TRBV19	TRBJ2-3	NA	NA	CASSYRRTDTQYF	TGTGCCAGTAGTTACAGACGCACAGATACGCAGTATTTT
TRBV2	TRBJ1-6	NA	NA	CASRQELGSPLHF	TGTGCCAGCAGACAGGAATTAGGTTCACCCCTCCACTTT
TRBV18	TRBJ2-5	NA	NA	CASSPGRVQETQYF	TGTGCCAGCTCACCAGGGCGGGTCCAAGAGACCCAGTACTTC
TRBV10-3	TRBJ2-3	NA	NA	CAISAADTQYF	TGTGCCATCAGTGCGGCAGATACGCAGTATTTT
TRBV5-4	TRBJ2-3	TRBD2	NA	CASSLLAGTSTDTQYF	TGTGCCAGCAGCTTGCTAGCGGGGACCTCCACAGATACGCAGTATTTT
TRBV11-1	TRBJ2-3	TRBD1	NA	CASSQPGQGSDTQYF	TGTGCCAGCAGTCAGCCCGGACAGGGTTCAGATACGCAGTATTTT
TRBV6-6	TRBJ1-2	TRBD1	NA	CASNGGRGINYGYTF	TGTGCCAGCAACGGGGGCAGGGGGATAAACTATGGCTACACCTTC
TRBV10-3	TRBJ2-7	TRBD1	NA	CAISGTGTASYEQYF	TGTGCCATCAGTGGTACCGGGACAGCTTCCTACGAGCAGTACTTC
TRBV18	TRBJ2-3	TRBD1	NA	CASSPQFHRGLSTDTQYF	TGTGCCAGCTCACCACAATTCCACAGGGGGTTAAGCACAGATACGCAGTATTTT
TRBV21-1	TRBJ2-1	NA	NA	CASSKTGNEQFF	TGTGCCAGCAGCAAAACAGGGAATGAGCAGTTCTTC
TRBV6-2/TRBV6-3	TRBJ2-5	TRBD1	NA	CASSYPRTGYDGKTQYF	TGTGCCAGCAGTTACCCCAGGACAGGGTACGATGGGAAGACCCAGTACTTC
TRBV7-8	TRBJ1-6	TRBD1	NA	CASSLAGQPNSPLHF	TGTGCCAGCAGCTTAGCGGGACAGCCTAATTCACCCCTCCACTTT
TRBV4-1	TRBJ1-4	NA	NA	CASSLPLGEKLFF	TGCGCCAGCAGCCTCCCTCTAGGCGAAAAACTGTTTTTT
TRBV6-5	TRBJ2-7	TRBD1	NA	CASSSWTGGRYEQYF	TGTGCCAGCAGTTCCTGGACAGGGGGCAGGTACGAGCAGTACTTC
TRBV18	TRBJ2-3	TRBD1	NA	CASSPPRKDRVRDTQYF	TGTGCCAGCTCACCACCGAGGAAAGACAGGGTTCGGGATACGCAGTATTTT
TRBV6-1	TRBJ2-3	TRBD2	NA	CASSDSGVLNTQYF	TGTGCCAGCAGTGATAGCGGGGTTCTAAATACGCAGTATTTT
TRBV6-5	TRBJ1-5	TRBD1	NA	CASNTGARNQPQHF	TGTGCCAGCAATACAGGGGCGCGGAATCAGCCCCAGCATTTT
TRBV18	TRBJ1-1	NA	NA	CASSPPGGANTEAFF	TGTGCCAGCTCACCACCTGGAGGCGCAAACACTGAAGCTTTCTTT
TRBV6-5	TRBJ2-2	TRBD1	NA	CASARDRVGSGELFF	TGTGCCAGCGCCCGGGACAGGGTCGGCTCCGGGGAGCTGTTTTTT
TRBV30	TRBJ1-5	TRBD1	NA	CAWSQRTGHQPQHF	TGTGCCTGGAGTCAACGGACAGGGCATCAGCCCCAGCATTTT
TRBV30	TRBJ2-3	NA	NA	CAWSEPDTQYF	TGTGCCTGGAGTGAGCCAGATACGCAGTATTTT
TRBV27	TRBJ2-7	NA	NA	CASSLAGTYEQYF	TGTGCCAGCAGTTTGGCAGGAACCTACGAGCAGTACTTC
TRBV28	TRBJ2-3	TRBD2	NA	CASSLIAGGSTDTQYF	TGTGCCAGCAGTTTAATCGCGGGAGGAAGCACAGATACGCAGTATTTT
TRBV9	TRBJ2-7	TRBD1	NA	CASSVGQTYEQYF	TGTGCCAGCAGCGTGGGACAGACCTACGAGCAGTACTTC
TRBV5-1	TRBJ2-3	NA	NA	CASSLYAGNTQYF	TGCGCCAGCAGCTTGTACGCAGGAAATACGCAGTATTTT
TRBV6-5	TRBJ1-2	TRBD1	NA	CASRAGTGIYGYTF	TGTGCCAGCAGGGCCGGGACAGGGATTTATGGCTACACCTTC
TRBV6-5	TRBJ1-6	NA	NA	CASRVMERYNSPLHF	TGTGCCAGCAGGGTAATGGAGCGCTATAATTCACCCCTCCACTTT
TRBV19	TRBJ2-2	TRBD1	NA	CASTERTGNTGELFF	TGTGCCAGTACCGAGCGGACAGGGAACACCGGGGAGCTGTTTTTT
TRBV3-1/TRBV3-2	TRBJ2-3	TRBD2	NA	CASSLRGGPDTQYF	TGTGCCAGCAGCCTTCGGGGGGGCCCAGATACGCAGTATTTT
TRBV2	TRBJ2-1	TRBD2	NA	CASSGDYKMGQFF	TGTGCCAGCAGCGGGGACTACAAAATGGGGCAGTTCTTC
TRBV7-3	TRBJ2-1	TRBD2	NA	CASSPQGPAGGIGNEQFF	TGTGCCAGCAGCCCCCAGGGCCCAGCGGGGGGGATCGGCAATGAGCAGTTCTTC
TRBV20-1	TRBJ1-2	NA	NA	CSASSSGDYGYTF	TGCAGTGCTAGTTCGTCGGGGGACTATGGCTACACCTTC
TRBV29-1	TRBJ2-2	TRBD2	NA	CSVAGTIDTGELFF	TGCAGCGTTGCGGGGACTATCGACACCGGGGAGCTGTTTTTT
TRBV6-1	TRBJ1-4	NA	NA	CASSEVKSPGRAQGKLFF	TGTGCCAGCAGTGAAGTTAAGTCCCCCGGTAGGGCACAGGGAAAACTGTTTTTT
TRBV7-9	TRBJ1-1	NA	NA	CASSPSPGDTEAFF	TGTGCCAGCAGCCCTTCCCCCGGGGATACTGAAGCTTTCTTT
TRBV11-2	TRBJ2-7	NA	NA	CASSPPGLQGSYEQYF	TGTGCCAGCAGCCCCCCGGGTTTGCAGGGGAGTTACGAGCAGTACTTC
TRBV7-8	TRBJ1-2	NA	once	CASSLVDSVYGYTF	TGTGCCAGCAGCTTAGTGGACAGCGTCTATGGCTACACCTTC
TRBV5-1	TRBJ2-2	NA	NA	CASSLGHRNPNTGELFF	TGCGCCAGCAGCTTGGGACATCGCAATCCGAACACCGGGGAGCTGTTTTTT
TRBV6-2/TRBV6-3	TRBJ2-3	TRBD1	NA	CASSYTGTVTDTQYF	TGTGCCAGCAGTTATACCGGGACAGTCACAGATACGCAGTATTTT
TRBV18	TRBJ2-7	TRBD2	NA	CASSWTSGGYEQYF	TGTGCCAGCTCCTGGACTAGCGGGGGGTACGAGCAGTACTTC
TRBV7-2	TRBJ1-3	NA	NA	CASSIRTASRGNTIYF	TGTGCCAGCAGCATAAGGACAGCCTCACGTGGAAACACCATATATTTT
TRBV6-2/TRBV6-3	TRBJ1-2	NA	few	CASSYGAGGGYTF	TGTGCCAGCAGTTACGGGGCAGGCGGTGGCTACACCTTC
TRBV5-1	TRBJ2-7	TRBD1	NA	CASSLDRDRARGEQYF	TGCGCCAGCAGCTTGGACAGGGACAGGGCAAGAGGCGAGCAGTACTTC
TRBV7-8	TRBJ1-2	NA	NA	CASSKRTAGGYGYTF	TGTGCCAGCAGCAAACGGACAGCTGGGGGCTATGGCTACACCTTC
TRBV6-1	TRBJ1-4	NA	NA	CASSEAVTGFATNEKLFF	TGTGCCAGCAGTGAAGCGGTAACCGGGTTTGCAACTAATGAAAAACTGTTTTTT
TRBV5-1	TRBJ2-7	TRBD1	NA	CASSFSAGDRGYEQYF	TGCGCCAGCAGCTTTTCTGCTGGGGACAGGGGGTACGAGCAGTACTTC